The 22 T cell receptor beta chains below come from one sample, sequenced in a study of blood T cell repertoires in COVID-19. The protocol was immunoSEQ multiplex PCR, while the TCRdb copy is restricted to in-frame clones and leaves out a portion. The sample shows under 80,000 clones, 80% to 90% of them seen only once. Sequencing used peripheral blood. The source of these receptors is a woman of 80 years or more with active or convalescent COVID-19.

This clone appeared once. The chain has TRBV21-1 and TRBJ2-1; the table's D call of TRBD1 was not tested on the DNA. TRBV21-1 is termed a pseudogene. This CDR3 spans 13 amino acids. The CDR3 nucleotides read TGTGCCAGCAGCATCCCATTTGGGGCCGAGCAGTTCTTC. It encodes CASSIPFGAEQFF.

The chain is built from TRBV7-8 and TRBJ2-2; possible D gene TRBD2, 5 bases. Trimming stripped 8 bases from V and 0 bases from J, with 13 bases between. CDR1 and CDR2 (germline): SGHVS, FQNEAQ. The CDR3 contains 15 residues. The CDR3 sequence: CASGRLTANTGELFF. The CDR3 DNA sequence: TGTGCCAGCGGACGACTAACCGCGAACACCGGGGAGCTGTTTTTT.

CDR3 nucleotides: TGTGCCAGCAGCCCCTCCGGGGGGGCGCGAGGCTATGGCTACACCTTC. Translating gives CASSPSGGARGYGYTF. The genes are TRBV28 and TRBJ1-2; tentatively, D is TRBD1 (6 bases). CDR1 is MDHEN and CDR2 is SYDVKM in the germline V gene. Trimming shortened V by 6 bases and J by 4 bases, and 21 bases separated the two germline ends. This CDR3 comprises 16 residues.

The DNA of the CDR3 is TGTGCCAGTGGAACGGGACAGGTCGAAAAACTGTTTTTT. As protein: CASGTGQVEKLFF. This chain joins TRBV19 and TRBJ1-4, with 8 nucleotides matching TRBD1. Per the germline V gene, CDR1 is LNHDA and CDR2 is SQIVND (reference sequence). With V trimmed by 8 bases and J by 8 bases, 7 bases remained unmatched. The CDR3 consists of 13 residues.

V usage is TRBV6-5 and J usage is TRBJ2-7; 8 bases line up with TRBD1. The length of the CDR3 is 14 residues. Germline CDR1 is MNHEY and CDR2 is SVGAGI. V lost 0 bases, J lost 6 bases, and 4 bases stayed unmatched. The CDR3 reads CASSYSGRGPEQYF. CDR3 DNA sequence: TGTGCCAGCAGTTACTCCGGCAGGGGGCCCGAGCAGTACTTC.

This chain links TRBV5-1 with TRBJ1-4; D unclear. V was trimmed by 1 base and J by 0 bases, leaving 4 bases between them. This CDR3 is built from 14 residues. In germline, CDR1 is SGHRS, CDR2 YFSETQ. The CDR3 DNA follows: TGCGCCAGCAGCTTGACAGCAACTAATGAAAAACTGTTTTTT. Its translation is CASSLTATNEKLFF.

V is TRBV6-2 or TRBV6-3 and J is TRBJ1-2; D may be TRBD1 (6 bases). V was trimmed by 4 bases and J by 7 bases, leaving 10 bases between them. Per the germline V gene, CDR1 is MNHEY and CDR2 is SVGEGT. The CDR3 sequence is 12 residues long. The CDR3, as DNA: TGTGCCAGCAGTTTCCAGGGGTTTGGCTACACCTTC. It yields the protein CASSFQGFGYTF.

This clone was counted only a few times. This rearrangement joins TRBV4-1 to TRBJ1-2, with D unclear. This CDR3 is built from 16 residues. Germline CDR1 is MGHRA and CDR2 is YSYEKL. V was pared by 4 bases and J by 2 bases, with 17 bases between. CDR3 sequence: CASSPAIILRNYGYTF. In DNA form, the CDR3 reads TGCGCCAGCAGCCCCGCTATTATCCTAAGAAACTATGGCTACACCTTC.

This chain uses TRBV28 with TRBJ1-2; D is unclear. The CDR3 consists of 13 residues. Per germline, CDR1 MDHEN and CDR2 SYDVKM. V gave up 2 bases and J gave up 6 bases, with 10 bases separating them. CDR3 protein: CASSLRGSHGYTF. CDR3 DNA: TGTGCCAGCAGTTTACGGGGTTCTCATGGCTACACCTTC.

The CDR3 loop is CASSRRDRVTDTQYF. DNA for the CDR3: TGTGCCAGCAGCCGCCGGGACAGGGTCACAGATACGCAGTATTTT. The chain combines TRBV3-1 (or the pseudogene TRBV3-2) with TRBJ2-3, with 9 nucleotides matching TRBD1. CDR3 length: 15 residues. The ends lost 4 bases at V and 2 bases at J; junction bases unmatched: 4. Germline CDR1 is LGHDT and CDR2 is YNNKEL (reference sequence).

The chain carries TRBV29-1 and TRBJ2-5; D gene unclear. The V end lost 4 bases, the J end lost 5 bases, and 8 bases lay between the germline ends. Germline V gene lookup returns CDR1 SQVTM and CDR2 ANQGSEA. The CDR3 spans 11 residues. CDR3 amino acids: CSVGVGETQYF. The CDR3 DNA sequence: TGCAGCGTTGGGGTCGGGGAGACCCAGTACTTC.

This clone has more than one count but fewer than ten. DNA of the CDR3: TGTGCCAGCAGTTTCCCAAGGGGGGGGACAGGGGCCCAAGAGACCCAGTACTTC. It translates to CASSFPRGGTGAQETQYF. The rearrangement links TRBV28 to TRBJ2-5; 10 bases match TRBD1. Germline CDR1 and CDR2: MDHEN and SYDVKM. Unmatched junction bases numbered 11, after V lost 3 bases and J lost 1 base. This CDR3 has 18 residues.

This clone was counted once. V usage is TRBV7-2 and J usage is TRBJ2-6, with 12 nucleotides matching TRBD1. The germline V gene has CDR1 SGHTA and CDR2 FQGNSA. CDR3 length: 17 amino acids. J was trimmed by 4 bases and V by 5 bases; bases with no gene match: 6. Here the CDR3 reads CASSLGQGAPGANVLTF. CDR3 bases: TGTGCCAGCAGCCTGGGACAGGGGGCGCCGGGGGCCAACGTCCTGACTTTC. The full variable domain, with the rest looked up from reference TRBV7-2 and TRBJ2-6, is GAGVSQSPSNKVTEKGKDVELRCDPISGHTALYWYRQSLGQGLEFLIYFQGNSAPDKSGLPSDRFSAERTGGSVSTLTIQRTQQEDSAVYLCASSLGQGAPGANVLTFGAGSRLTVL.

The chain couples TRBV11-2 to TRBJ1-4; 7 nucleotides align to TRBD1. The length of the CDR3 is 16 residues. CDR1 is SGHAT and CDR2 is FQNNGV in the germline V gene. V lost 7 bases to trimming and J lost 2 bases; unmatched junction nucleotides: 10. Written as DNA, the CDR3 is TGTGCCAGCACTCCGGGACAGCTAGCGACTAATGAAAAACTGTTTTTT. This codes for CASTPGQLATNEKLFF.

The rearrangement links TRBV6-1 to TRBJ1-2; weak D call: TRBD1 (6 bases). The CDR3 is 18 amino acids. V was clipped by 3 bases and J by 4 bases, with 24 bases between them. Per germline, CDR1 MNHNS and CDR2 SASEGT. CDR3 residues: CASSERGRPGHLVYGYTF. The CDR3 DNA reads TGTGCCAGCAGTGAGCGGGGGAGACCGGGACACCTTGTCTATGGCTACACCTTC.

This chain links TRBV4-2 with TRBJ2-3; TRBD2 aligns across 8 bases. Germline assignment: CDR1 LGHNA and CDR2 YNFKEQ. J was trimmed by 4 bases and V by 0 bases; bases with no gene match: 6. This CDR3 contains 16 residues. The CDR3 DNA reads TGTGCCAGCAGCCAAGATCTTGCGGGGGGATCAGATACGCAGTATTTT. Translation: CASSQDLAGGSDTQYF.

The V call is TRBV5-1, the J call TRBJ2-1; D is unclear. Deletions cut 5 bases from V and 5 bases from J, with 11 bases between. Germline V gene lookup returns CDR1 SGHRS and CDR2 YFSETQ. There are 13 residues in the CDR3. The CDR3 reads CASRELENNEQFF. CDR3 in DNA: TGCGCCAGCAGGGAGCTGGAAAACAATGAGCAGTTCTTC.

This clone was picked up one time. The chain recombines TRBV12-3 or TRBV12-4 with TRBJ2-1; the D gene is possibly TRBD1 (6 bases). CDR3 length equals 11 residues. The germline V and J ends were trimmed by 7 bases and 9 bases, with 10 bases remaining between them. The CDR3 sequence: CASTGHGEQFF. In DNA form, the CDR3 reads TGTGCCAGCACGGGACACGGTGAGCAGTTCTTC.

V gene TRBV7-2 combines with J gene TRBJ2-5, with 8 bases fitting TRBD1. Germline-derived CDR1 and CDR2 are SGHTA and FQGNSA. This CDR3 contains 14 residues. V lost 4 bases, J lost 1 base, and 2 bases stayed unmatched. Here the CDR3 reads CASSSGQGQETQYF. CDR3 nucleotides: TGTGCCAGCAGCTCCGGACAGGGCCAAGAGACCCAGTACTTC.

This clone was detected once. This rearrangement joins TRBV6-5 to TRBJ1-1, with 7 bases that match TRBD1. Germline assignment: CDR1 MNHEY and CDR2 SVGAGI. The CDR3 runs 13 residues. With 2 bases clipped from V and 6 bases from J, the junction kept 3 bases outside the gene matches. The CDR3 region is CASSYPGQPEAFF. The CDR3 region has the DNA TGTGCCAGCAGTTACCCGGGACAGCCTGAAGCTTTCTTT.

CDR3 coding DNA: TGTGCCAGCAGCCGACAGGCTAACACTGAAGCTTTCTTT. Protein sequence: CASSRQANTEAFF. The chain couples TRBV7-2 to TRBJ1-1; tentatively, D is TRBD1 (6 bases). Germline-derived CDR1 and CDR2 are SGHTA and FQGNSA. The CDR3 contains 13 residues. The ends were cut back, 5 bases at V and 2 bases at J, with 9 bases in the middle.

CDR3 nucleotides: TGCGCCAGCAGCCGGAAACAGGGTTATCAAGAGACCCAGTACTTC. Protein: CASSRKQGYQETQYF. The chain joins TRBV4-1 to TRBJ2-5; D possibly corresponds to TRBD1 (6 bases). This CDR3 region has 15 residues. Germline V gene data show CDR1 as MGHRA and CDR2 as YSYEKL. V gave up 4 bases and J gave up 2 bases, with 14 bases separating them.